The 4 T cell receptor beta chains below all came from one sample that was sequenced in a study of T-cell reconstitution after alpha-beta-depleted transplantation in children (dated by TCRdb to about 2016). The method was PCR. Sequencing was performed on an Illumina HiSeq 2500. TCR library preparation used molecular barcoding, with unique molecular identifiers applied to normalize quantification of the TCRbeta repertoire. Using fastp at Q25 and MiXCR, TCRdb reprocessed the public reads and kept productive beta chains. For every CDR3 protein sequence, its rows merge into one entry that carries the most common genes and DNA. This sample gives about 240,000 distinct CDR3 sequences in total; about 25% of them show up just once. In total, the top ten clones hold around 2.5% of the sample. In the paper's terms, the treatment or condition label means: allogeneic hematopoietic cell transplantation with graft depleted of TCRalphabeta T cells and CD19 B cells.

The sequencing used PBMCs, collected before TCRalphabeta/CD19-depleted stem cell transplant. These receptor sequences come from a girl aged 2 to 9 with Fanconi anemia, due to receive a stem cell transplant.

This clonotype was detected ten times or more. The gene calls are TRBV20-1 and TRBJ2-7, with 8 bases lining up with TRBD2. V lost 1 base and J lost 4; bases outside the gene matches: 9. Germline V CDR1 and CDR2: DFQATT, SNEGSKA (reference sequence). The length of the CDR3 is 15 residues. The DNA for the CDR3 is TGCAGTGCTAGAGTATTAGCGGGAAACGGGTACGAGCAGTACTTC. Its translation: CSARVLAGNGYEQYF.

The chain uses TRBV28 and TRBJ2-5; a possible D gene is TRBD1 (6 bases). Germline V gene sequence: CDR1 MDHEN, CDR2 SYDVKM. This CDR3 comprises 15 residues. Trimming stripped 2 bases from V and 1 base from J, with 11 bases between. CDR3 loop: CASSLSRTVQETQYF. The DNA of the CDR3 is TGTGCCAGCAGTTTAAGCCGGACAGTCCAAGAGACCCAGTACTTC.

The chain carries TRBV7-2 and TRBJ2-5; 9 bases line up with TRBD2. Germline V gene sequence: CDR1 SGHTA, CDR2 FQGNSA. CDR3 length: 16 amino acids. V shed 3 bases, J shed 4 bases, and the junction held 9 bases outside the gene matches. This chain's CDR3 is CASSFFAGGLRETQYF. The CDR3, as DNA: TGTGCCAGCAGCTTCTTCGCGGGGGGGCTGAGAGAGACCCAGTACTTC.

This clonotype appeared many times. The chain joins TRBV20-1 to TRBJ2-5; D perhaps matches TRBD2 (6 bases). Germline lookup yields CDR1 DFQATT and CDR2 SNEGSKA (reference sequence). Trimming took 0 bases from V and 4 from J, leaving 6 bases between them. CDR3 length equals 12 residues. The CDR3 sequence is CSAREGGETQYF. The CDR3 DNA is TGCAGTGCTAGAGAGGGGGGAGAGACCCAGTACTTC.